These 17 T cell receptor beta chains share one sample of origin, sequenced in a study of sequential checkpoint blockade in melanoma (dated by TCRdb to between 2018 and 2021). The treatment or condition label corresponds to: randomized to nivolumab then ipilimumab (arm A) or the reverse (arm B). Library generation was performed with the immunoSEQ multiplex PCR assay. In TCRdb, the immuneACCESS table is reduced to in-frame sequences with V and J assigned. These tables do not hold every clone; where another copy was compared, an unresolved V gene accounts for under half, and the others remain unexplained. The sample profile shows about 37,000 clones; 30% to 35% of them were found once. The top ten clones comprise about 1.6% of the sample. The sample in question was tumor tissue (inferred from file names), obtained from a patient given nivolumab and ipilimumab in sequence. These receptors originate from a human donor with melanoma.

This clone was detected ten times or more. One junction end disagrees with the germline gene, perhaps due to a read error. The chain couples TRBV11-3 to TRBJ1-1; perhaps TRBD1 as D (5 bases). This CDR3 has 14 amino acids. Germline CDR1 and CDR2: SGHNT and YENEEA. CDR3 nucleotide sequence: TGTGCCAGCAGCTTACAGGGTATGAATACTGAAGCTTTCTTT. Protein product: CASSLQGMNTEAFF.

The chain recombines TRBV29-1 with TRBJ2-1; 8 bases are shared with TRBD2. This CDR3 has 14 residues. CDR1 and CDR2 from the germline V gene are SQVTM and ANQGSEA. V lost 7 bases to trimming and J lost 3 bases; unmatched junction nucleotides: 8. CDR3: CSANGGVYYNEQFF. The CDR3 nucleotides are TGCAGCGCCAACGGGGGGGTTTACTACAATGAGCAGTTCTTC.

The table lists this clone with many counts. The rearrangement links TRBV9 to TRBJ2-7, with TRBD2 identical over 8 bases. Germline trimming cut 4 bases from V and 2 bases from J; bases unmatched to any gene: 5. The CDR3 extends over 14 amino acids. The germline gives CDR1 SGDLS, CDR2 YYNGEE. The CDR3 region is CASSSGGPAYEQYF. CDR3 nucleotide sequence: TGTGCCAGCAGCTCGGGAGGGCCCGCCTACGAGCAGTACTTC.

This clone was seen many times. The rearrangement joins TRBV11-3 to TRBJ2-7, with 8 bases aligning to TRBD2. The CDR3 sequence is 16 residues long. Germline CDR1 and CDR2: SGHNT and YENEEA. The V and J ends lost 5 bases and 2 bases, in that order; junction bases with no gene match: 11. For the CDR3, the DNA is TGTGCCAGCAGCCGGGGTGGCGGAGCGGGGGCCTACGAGCAGTACTTC. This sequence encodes CASSRGGGAGAYEQYF.

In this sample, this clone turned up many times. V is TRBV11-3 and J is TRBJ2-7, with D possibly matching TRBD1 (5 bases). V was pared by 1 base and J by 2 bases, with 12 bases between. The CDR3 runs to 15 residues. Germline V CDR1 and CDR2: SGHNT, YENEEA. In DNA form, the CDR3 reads TGTGCCAGCAGCTTAGGTATCACAGGAACCTACGAGCAGTACTTC. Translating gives CASSLGITGTYEQYF.

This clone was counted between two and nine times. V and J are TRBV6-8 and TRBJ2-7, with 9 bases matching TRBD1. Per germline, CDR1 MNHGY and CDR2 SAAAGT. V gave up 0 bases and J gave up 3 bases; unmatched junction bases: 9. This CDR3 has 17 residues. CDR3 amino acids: CASSYSYSDRGGYEQYF. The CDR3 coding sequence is TGTGCCAGCAGTTACTCCTATTCGGACAGGGGAGGCTACGAGCAGTACTTC.

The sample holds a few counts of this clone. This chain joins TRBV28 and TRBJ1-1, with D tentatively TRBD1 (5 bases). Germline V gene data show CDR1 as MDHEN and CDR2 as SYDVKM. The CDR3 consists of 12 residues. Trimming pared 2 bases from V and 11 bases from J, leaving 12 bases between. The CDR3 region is CASSLQGVTAFF. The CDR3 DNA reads TGTGCCAGCAGTTTACAAGGGGTGACGGCTTTCTTT.

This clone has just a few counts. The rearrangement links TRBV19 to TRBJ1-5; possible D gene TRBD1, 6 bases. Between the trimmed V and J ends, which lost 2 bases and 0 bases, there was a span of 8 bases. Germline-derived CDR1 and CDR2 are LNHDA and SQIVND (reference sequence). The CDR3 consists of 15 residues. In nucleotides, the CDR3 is TGTGCCAGTAGTATACAACAGGGTAGCAATCAGCCCCAGCATTTT. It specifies CASSIQQGSNQPQHF.

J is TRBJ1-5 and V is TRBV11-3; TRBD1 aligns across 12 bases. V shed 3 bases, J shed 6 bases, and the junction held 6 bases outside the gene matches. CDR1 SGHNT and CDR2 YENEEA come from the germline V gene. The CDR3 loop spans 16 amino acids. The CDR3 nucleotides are TGTGCCAGCAGCTTGAAGGGACAGGGGGCCAGTCAGCCCCAGCATTTT. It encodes CASSLKGQGASQPQHF.

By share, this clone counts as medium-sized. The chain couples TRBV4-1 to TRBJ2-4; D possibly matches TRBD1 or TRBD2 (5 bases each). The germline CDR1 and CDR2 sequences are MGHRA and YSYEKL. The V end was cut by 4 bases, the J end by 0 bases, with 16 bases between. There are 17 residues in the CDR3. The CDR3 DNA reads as TGCGCCAGCAGCCCAACTCCAGGGAGCCAAGCCAAAAACATTCAGTACTTC. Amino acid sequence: CASSPTPGSQAKNIQYF.

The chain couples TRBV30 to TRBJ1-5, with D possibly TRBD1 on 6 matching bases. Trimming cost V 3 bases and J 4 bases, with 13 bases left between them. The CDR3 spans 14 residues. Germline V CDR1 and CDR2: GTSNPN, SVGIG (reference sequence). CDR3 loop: CAWRATGTNQPQHF. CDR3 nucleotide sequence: TGTGCCTGGAGGGCTACAGGGACTAATCAGCCCCAGCATTTT.

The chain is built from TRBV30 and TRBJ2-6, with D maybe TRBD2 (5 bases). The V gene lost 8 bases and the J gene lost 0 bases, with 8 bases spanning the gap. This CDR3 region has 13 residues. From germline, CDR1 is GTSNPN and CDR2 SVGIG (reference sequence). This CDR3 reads CARETSGANVLTF. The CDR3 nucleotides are TGTGCCCGGGAAACCTCTGGGGCCAACGTCCTGACTTTC.

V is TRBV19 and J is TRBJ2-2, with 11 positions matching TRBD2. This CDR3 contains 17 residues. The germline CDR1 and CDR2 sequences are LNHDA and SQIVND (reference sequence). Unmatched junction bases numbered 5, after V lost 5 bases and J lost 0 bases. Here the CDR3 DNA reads TGTGCCAGTAGTCGACTAGCGGGAAGCACGAACACCGGGGAGCTGTTTTTT. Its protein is CASSRLAGSTNTGELFF.

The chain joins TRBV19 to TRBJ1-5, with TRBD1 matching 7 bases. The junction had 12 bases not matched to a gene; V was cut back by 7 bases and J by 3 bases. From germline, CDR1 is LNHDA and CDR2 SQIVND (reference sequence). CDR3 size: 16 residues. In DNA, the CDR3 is TGTGCCAGTAACAGAGGGGGCAGTGCAAACAATCAGCCCCAGCATTTT. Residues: CASNRGGSANNQPQHF.

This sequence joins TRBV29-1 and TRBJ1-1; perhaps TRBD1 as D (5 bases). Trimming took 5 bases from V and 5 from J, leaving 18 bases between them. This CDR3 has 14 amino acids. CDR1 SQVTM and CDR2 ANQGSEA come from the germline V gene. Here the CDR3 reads CSVMTVGGRTEAFF. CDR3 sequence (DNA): TGCAGCGTTATGACAGTGGGAGGAAGGACTGAAGCTTTCTTT.

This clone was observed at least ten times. The CDR3 DNA reads as TGTGCCAGCAGCGCCGAGGGAAGGGGTAATGAAAAACTGTTTTTT. This encodes CASSAEGRGNEKLFF. The chain couples TRBV9 to TRBJ1-4; a weak D match, TRBD1 (5 bases). Germline values: CDR1 SGDLS, CDR2 YYNGEE. V lost 3 bases and J 4 bases, leaving 13 bases between the germline ends. The CDR3 totals 15 residues.

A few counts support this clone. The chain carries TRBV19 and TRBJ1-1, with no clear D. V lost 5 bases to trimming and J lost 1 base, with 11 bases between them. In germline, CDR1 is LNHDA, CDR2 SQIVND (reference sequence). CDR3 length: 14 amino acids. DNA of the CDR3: TGTGCCAGTAGTTACCAGGAAAGGAACACTGAAGCTTTCTTT. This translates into CASSYQERNTEAFF.